This entry lists 5 T cell receptor beta chains sequenced from one sample in a study of graft-versus-host responses after intestinal transplantation. No antigen has been identified for these receptors. Only in-frame clones appear in the TCRdb table, and some are missing; sequencing was by immunoSEQ multiplex PCR. The sample gives around 70,000 clones, around 90% of which show up once; roughly 2.6% is in the top ten. The source material was unstimulated CD8+ T cells sorted from spleen or lymph node cells, sampled before intestinal transplant. The receptor source for this set is a human donor who received an intestinal transplant.

This chain joins TRBV6-5 and TRBJ1-4; no definite D call. This CDR3 has 13 amino acids. Germline V gene sequence: CDR1 MNHEY, CDR2 SVGAGI. The V gene lost 8 bases and the J gene lost 4 bases, with 11 bases spanning the gap. Here the CDR3 reads CASRRLINEKLFF. The CDR3 DNA follows: TGTGCCAGCCGGCGGCTGATTAATGAAAAACTGTTTTTT.

This CDR3 reads CASSPRQGVAGELFF. Here the CDR3 DNA reads TGTGCCAGCAGCCCTCGACAGGGGGTAGCCGGGGAGCTGTTTTTT. The chain combines TRBV11-3 with TRBJ2-2; TRBD1 agrees at 9 bases. Trimming removed 5 bases from V and 6 bases from J; junction bases left unmatched: 7. Germline-derived CDR1 and CDR2 are SGHNT and YENEEA. The CDR3 totals 15 residues.

Points on this clone: The junction and the germline gene differ at one end; a read error may be behind it. The chain couples TRBV2 to TRBJ2-1; D is undetermined. Germline CDR1 is SNHLY and CDR2 is FYNNEI. This CDR3 comprises 10 residues. CDR3 DNA: TGTGCCAGCAGTGGCCAGGCCCAGCTCTTC. Translation gives CASSGQAQLF.

This rearrangement joins TRBV19 to TRBJ2-1; 7 nucleotides align to TRBD2. Germline lookup yields CDR1 LNHDA and CDR2 SQIVND (reference sequence). There are 15 residues in the CDR3. Trimming cost V 6 bases and J 2 bases; bases outside gene matches: 7. CDR3 nucleotides: TGTGCCAGTAGATTAGCGGGTTCTGCCTACAATGAGCAGTTCTTC. Translation gives CASRLAGSAYNEQFF.

The chain joins TRBV5-1 to TRBJ2-1; 7 bases are shared with TRBD2. The CDR3 totals 16 residues. Unmatched junction bases numbered 17, after V lost 7 bases and J lost 7 bases. The germline CDR1 and CDR2 sequences are SGHRS and YFSETQ. The CDR3 region is CASGNRAGPPGNEQFF. The CDR3, as DNA: TGCGCCAGCGGTAACCGAGCGGGACCGCCTGGGAATGAGCAGTTCTTC.